One sample yielded the 21 T cell receptor beta chains listed below, sequenced in a study of blood T cell repertoires in COVID-19 (dated by TCRdb to 2019 to 2021). The library came from the immunoSEQ multiplex PCR assay. TCRdb stores this immuneACCESS table with in-frame sequences only. Part of the clones is absent; in the studies checked, under half of the shortfall reflects unresolved V genes, and no reason is known for the rest. The sample table shows just over 650,000 clones, and 80% to 90% are seen once. The ten largest clones add up to under 0.3% of the sample. The material sequenced was peripheral blood. The origin of the receptors is a woman aged 18-35 years with acute or convalescent COVID-19.

The chain links TRBV7-6 to TRBJ2-1, with D maybe TRBD2 (7 bases). V lost 5 bases and J lost 9, with 23 bases in between. The CDR3 runs to 16 residues. The germline gives CDR1 SGHVS, CDR2 FNYEAQ. The CDR3 sequence: CASSPLPRGARGEQFF. The DNA for the CDR3 is TGTGCCAGCAGCCCCCTCCCCCGGGGGGCCAGGGGTGAGCAGTTCTTC. Looking up the rest from reference TRBV7-6 and TRBJ2-1 gives the full variable domain: GAGVSQSPRYKVTKRGQDVALRCDPISGHVSLYWYRQALGQGPEFLTYFNYEAQQDKSGLPNDRFSAERPEGSISTLTIQRTEQRDSAMYRCASSPLPRGARGEQFFGPGTRLTVL.

A single count supports this clone. The chain links TRBV19 to TRBJ2-3; 10 positions match TRBD2. The CDR3 consists of 16 residues. V was clipped by 4 bases and J by 6 bases; unmatched bases: 10. Germline V gene data show CDR1 as LNHDA and CDR2 as SQIVND (reference sequence). CDR3 DNA sequence: TGTGCCAGTAGTACACCTCGAGCGGGGGGGCTGGATACGCAGTATTTT. It encodes CASSTPRAGGLDTQYF.

This clone was detected once. The chain is built from TRBV3-1 (or the pseudogene TRBV3-2) and TRBJ1-1; the match to TRBD1 covers 9 bases. Germline assignment: CDR1 LGHDT and CDR2 YNNKEL (reference sequence). There are 14 residues in the CDR3. The V gene end was trimmed by 5 bases and the J gene end by 7 bases; junction bases not matched to a gene: 8. The CDR3 loop is CASSIRDRAGEAFF. The CDR3 DNA follows: TGTGCCAGCAGCATACGGGACAGGGCTGGTGAAGCTTTCTTT.

V and J are TRBV6-1 and TRBJ1-3; 12 nucleotides match TRBD1. J lost 10 bases, V lost 2 bases, and 12 bases had no gene match. Germline V gene sequence: CDR1 MNHNS, CDR2 SASEGT. The CDR3 has 17 amino acids. CDR3 amino acids: CASSETASGTGGRTIYF. Here the CDR3 DNA reads TGTGCCAGCAGTGAAACTGCCTCCGGGACAGGGGGCAGAACCATATATTTT.

The chain recombines TRBV6-5 with TRBJ1-1; D is uncertain. V shed 0 bases and J shed 2 bases, with 7 bases lying between them. The CDR3 covers 14 residues. CDR1 and CDR2 (germline): MNHEY, SVGAGI. In nucleotides, the CDR3 is TGTGCCAGCAGTTACTCGAACAGTAACACTGAAGCTTTCTTT. Amino acid sequence: CASSYSNSNTEAFF.

V and J are TRBV3-1 (or the pseudogene TRBV3-2) and TRBJ2-1, with 15 bases that match TRBD2. The CDR3 covers 18 residues. The V and J ends lost 4 bases and 5 bases, in that order; junction bases with no gene match: 9. Per germline, CDR1 LGHDT and CDR2 YNNKEL (reference sequence). The CDR3 region is CASSPRTSGGAYHNEQFF. The CDR3 nucleotides read TGTGCCAGCAGCCCTCGGACTAGCGGGGGGGCTTATCACAATGAGCAGTTCTTC.

This clone has only a few counts. The chain employs TRBV9 and TRBJ1-2; the D is unclear. CDR1 is SGDLS and CDR2 is YYNGEE in the germline V gene. V lost 4 bases to trimming and J lost 8 bases, with 18 bases between them. The CDR3 length is 14 residues. CDR3 nucleotide sequence: TGTGCCAGCAGCACACACCTCCAGGATGGCGGCTACACCTTC. This encodes CASSTHLQDGGYTF.

This chain uses TRBV6-2 or TRBV6-3 with TRBJ2-7; TRBD1 matches 7 bases. Trimming at V came to 6 bases and at J to 1 base, leaving 9 bases not matched to a gene. The CDR3 length is 15 residues. Per germline, CDR1 MNHEY and CDR2 SVGEGT. This CDR3 reads CASSRLQGPSYEQYF. The CDR3 DNA is TGTGCCAGCAGCCGCCTACAGGGGCCATCCTACGAGCAGTACTTC.

V usage is TRBV27 and J usage is TRBJ1-2, with 7 nucleotides matching TRBD1. Per germline, CDR1 MNHEY and CDR2 SMNVEV (reference sequence). This CDR3 has 16 amino acids. Germline trimming cut 4 bases from V and 3 bases from J; bases unmatched to any gene: 11. CDR3 sequence (DNA): TGTGCCAGCAGTTCCTACACTCCAGGGGGAGACTATGGCTACACCTTC. This encodes CASSSYTPGGDYGYTF.

This chain connects TRBV18 to TRBJ1-5; 9 nucleotides align to TRBD1. The CDR3 loop spans 15 amino acids. Germline trimming cut 5 bases from V and 4 bases from J; bases unmatched to any gene: 6. Germline CDR1 and CDR2: KGHSH and LQKENI. CDR3 in DNA: TGTGCCAGCTCAATGGACAGGGGAGGAAATCAGCCCCAGCATTTT. It specifies CASSMDRGGNQPQHF.

The J gene is TRBJ2-3, the V gene TRBV4-1; 13 bases agree with TRBD2. CDR1 and CDR2 (germline): MGHRA, YSYEKL. The CDR3 sequence is 17 residues long. V lost 0 bases and J lost 2; bases outside the gene matches: 2. CDR3 residues: CASSQDGTSGNTDTQYF. In DNA form, the CDR3 reads TGCGCCAGCAGCCAAGATGGGACTAGCGGGAACACAGATACGCAGTATTTT.

The chain uses TRBV4-2 and TRBJ2-4; D not resolved. Trimming took 4 bases from V and 1 from J, leaving 8 bases between them. The CDR3 is made up of 14 amino acids. Germline lookup yields CDR1 LGHNA and CDR2 YNFKEQ. CDR3 nucleotides: TGTGCCAGCAGCCCCGCCGGGGCCAAAAACATTCAGTACTTC. This codes for CASSPAGAKNIQYF.

The J gene is TRBJ2-5, the V gene TRBV6-5; 9 bases are a match to TRBD2. Germline-derived CDR1 and CDR2 are MNHEY and SVGAGI. The V segment lost 7 bases and the J segment 4 bases; nucleotides outside the gene matches: 4. The CDR3 runs 13 residues. CDR3: CASIATSGETQYF. As DNA, the CDR3 is TGTGCCAGCATCGCGACTAGCGGAGAGACCCAGTACTTC.

The chain recombines TRBV25-1 with TRBJ1-6, with TRBD1 as a possible D gene (5 bases). Trimming shortened V by 2 bases and J by 8 bases, and 10 bases separated the two germline ends. Per the germline V gene, CDR1 is MGHDK and CDR2 is SYGVNS. CDR3 size: 14 residues. CDR3 in amino acids: CASSEGWGYSPLHF. DNA for the CDR3: TGTGCCAGCAGTGAAGGGTGGGGCTATTCACCCCTCCACTTT.

This chain joins TRBV9 and TRBJ2-5, with a weak D call TRBD1 (6 bases). Germline V lookup: CDR1 SGDLS, CDR2 YYNGEE. This CDR3 has 13 amino acids. Trimming removed 7 bases from V and 5 bases from J, with 15 bases in between. The chain's CDR3 is CASGRGLGETQYF. The CDR3, as DNA: TGTGCCAGCGGCAGGGGATTGGGGGAGACCCAGTACTTC. Filled out from reference TRBV9 and TRBJ2-5, the complete variable domain reads DSGVTQTPKHLITATGQRVTLRCSPRSGDLSVYWYQQSLDQGLQFLIQYYNGEERAKGNILERFSAQQFPDLHSELNLSSLELGDSALYFCASGRGLGETQYFGPGTRLLVL.

The rearrangement uses TRBV3-1 (or the pseudogene TRBV3-2) and TRBJ2-2; 15 bases align to TRBD2. The CDR3 spans 17 residues. Germline-derived CDR1 and CDR2 are LGHDT and YNNKEL (reference sequence). The junction had 8 bases not matched to a gene; V was cut back by 4 bases and J by 8 bases. CDR3 sequence (DNA): TGTGCCAGCAGCCCCCGGACTAGCGGGGGGGCGGCTGGGGAGCTGTTTTTT. Its protein is CASSPRTSGGAAGELFF.

This clone has a single count. V and J are TRBV5-1 and TRBJ1-1; D not certain. The CDR3 spans 15 residues. Trimming took 4 bases from V and 3 from J, leaving 16 bases between them. CDR1 is SGHRS, CDR2 YFSETQ, per germline. CDR3 DNA sequence: TGCGCCAGCAGCCCGCGGGTGGGGTCCTACACTGAAGCTTTCTTT. As protein: CASSPRVGSYTEAFF.

This chain joins TRBV11-3 and TRBJ2-1; D gene uncertain. The germline V gene has CDR1 SGHNT and CDR2 YENEEA. Trimming left V 2 bases short and J 4 bases short, with 3 bases between. This CDR3 contains 12 residues. CDR3 in amino acids: CASSLRYNEQFF. The CDR3 region has the DNA TGTGCCAGCAGCTTACGGTACAATGAGCAGTTCTTC.

The CDR3 DNA sequence: TGCGCCAGCAGCTTGGCCGACAGGGGGCGAACCGGGGAGCTGTTTTTT. Its translation is CASSLADRGRTGELFF. The chain combines TRBV5-1 with TRBJ2-2, with 10 bases that match TRBD1. This CDR3 is 16 amino acids long. The V and J ends lost 0 bases and 5 bases, in that order; junction bases with no gene match: 4. From germline, CDR1 is SGHRS and CDR2 YFSETQ.

Only a few counts were recorded for this clone. The rearrangement uses TRBV12-5 and TRBJ1-1; 10 bases line up with TRBD1. Germline V gives CDR1 LGHNT, CDR2 FRNRAP. V lost 0 bases, J lost 1 base, and 17 bases stayed unmatched. The CDR3 contains 21 residues. The CDR3 bases are TGTGCTAGTGGTTTGGTCCCAATAAATTCCGGGACAGGGGACGGGAACACTGAAGCTTTCTTT. It translates to CASGLVPINSGTGDGNTEAFF.

The rearrangement joins TRBV3-1 (or the pseudogene TRBV3-2) to TRBJ2-7; 9 bases are a match to TRBD1. The CDR3 extends over 14 amino acids. The V and J ends lost 5 bases and 5 bases, in that order; junction bases with no gene match: 7. Looked up from germline, CDR1 is LGHDT and CDR2 is YNNKEL (reference sequence). CDR3 residues: CASSSGQGSHEQYF. The CDR3 nucleotides read TGTGCCAGCAGCTCGGGACAGGGATCCCACGAGCAGTACTTC.